In its sample, the clone carrying this TCR beta chain was seen once. Its target is not known. Only in-frame clones appear in the TCRdb table, and some are missing; sequencing was by immunoSEQ multiplex PCR. The sample includes roughly 69,000 clones, roughly nine tenths of them seen just once. These data originate in a study of OX40 agonist ivuxolimab in advanced cancers. Study background: It was permissible to have had prior anti-PD-1, anti-PD-L1 or anti-CTLA-4 therapy, and around 40% had some.

Whole-study results and caveats: Relative to CD4+ cells, CD8+ T cells on average had more expanded clones. The study observed clonal expansion of CD4+ and CD8+ blood T cells by week 6 at 0.1 to 3.0 mg/kg.

CDR1 is SGDLS and CDR2 is YYNGEE in the germline V gene. CDR3 length equals 15 residues. V dropped 4 bases and J dropped 1; count of bases not matched to a gene: 6. Sequenced material: CD4+ or CD8+ T cells sorted from blood, taken in a trial of the OX40 agonist ivuxolimab. This chain links TRBV9 with TRBJ1-2, with 8 bases that match TRBD1. This sequence originates from an adult with an advanced solid tumor such as melanoma, head and neck, liver or kidney cancer. CDR3 amino acids: CASSPRTGNNYGYTF. CDR3 nucleotides: TGTGCCAGCAGCCCCCGGACAGGGAATAACTATGGCTACACCTTC.